This TCR beta chain originates from a study of blood T cell repertoires in COVID-19. Study information: Donors in the United States, Italy and Spain gave samples during acute or convalescent COVID-19. T cells, B-cell-depleted T cells, or PBMCs provided the cDNA or gDNA that served as material.

There are a few counts of this clone. The CDR3 covers 14 residues. Trimming removed 2 bases at V and 9 bases at J, with 11 bases between. The germline CDR1 and CDR2 sequences are LGHDT and YNNKEL (reference sequence). Study processing details: Reference gene primer amplification gave nucleated cell count estimates. Assay: immunoSEQ multiplex PCR; the TCRdb copy retains only in-frame clones and omits some. Clone size and V and J calls were adopted from that table, with D and trimming inferred from the DNA. The sample lists about 200,000 clones; around four fifths were seen once. Source material: peripheral blood. This chain uses TRBV3-1 (or the pseudogene TRBV3-2) with TRBJ1-6; no clear D. The sequence was collected from a woman between 70 and 85 years old with COVID-19, enrolled during active disease. The CDR3 region is CASSQRDWSSPLHF. The DNA for the CDR3 is TGTGCCAGCAGCCAACGAGATTGGAGTTCACCCCTCCACTTT.